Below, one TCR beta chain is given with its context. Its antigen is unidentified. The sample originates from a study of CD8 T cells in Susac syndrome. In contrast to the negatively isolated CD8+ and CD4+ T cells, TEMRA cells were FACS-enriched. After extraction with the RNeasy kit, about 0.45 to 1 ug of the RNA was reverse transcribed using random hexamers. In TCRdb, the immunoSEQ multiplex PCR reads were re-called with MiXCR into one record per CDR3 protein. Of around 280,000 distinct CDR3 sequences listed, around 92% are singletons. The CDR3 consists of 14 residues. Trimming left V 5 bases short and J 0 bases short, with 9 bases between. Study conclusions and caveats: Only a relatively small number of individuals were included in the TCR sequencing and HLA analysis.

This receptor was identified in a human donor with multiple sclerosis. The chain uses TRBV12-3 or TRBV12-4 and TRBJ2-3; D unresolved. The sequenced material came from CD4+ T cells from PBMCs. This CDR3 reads CASSPRASTDTQYF. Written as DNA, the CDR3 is TGTGCCAGCAGTCCTAGGGCTAGCACAGATACGCAGTATTTT.